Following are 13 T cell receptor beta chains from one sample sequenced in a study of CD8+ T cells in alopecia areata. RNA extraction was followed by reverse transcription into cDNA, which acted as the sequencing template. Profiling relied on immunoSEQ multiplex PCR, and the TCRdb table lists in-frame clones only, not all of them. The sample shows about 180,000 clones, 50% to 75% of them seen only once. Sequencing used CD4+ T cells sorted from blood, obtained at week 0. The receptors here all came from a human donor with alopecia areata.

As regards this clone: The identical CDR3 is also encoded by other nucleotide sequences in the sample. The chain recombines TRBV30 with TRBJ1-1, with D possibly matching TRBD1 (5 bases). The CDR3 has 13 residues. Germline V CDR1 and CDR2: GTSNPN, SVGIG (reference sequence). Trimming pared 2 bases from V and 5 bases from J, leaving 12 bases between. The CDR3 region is CAWSRQGGTEAFF. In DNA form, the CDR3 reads TGTGCCTGGAGTCGGCAGGGAGGGACTGAAGCTTTCTTT.

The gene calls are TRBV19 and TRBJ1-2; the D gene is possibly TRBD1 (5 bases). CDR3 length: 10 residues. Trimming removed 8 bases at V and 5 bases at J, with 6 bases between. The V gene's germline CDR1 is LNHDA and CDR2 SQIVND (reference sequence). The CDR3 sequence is CASGGYGYTF. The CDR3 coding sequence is TGTGCCAGTGGGGGATATGGCTACACCTTC. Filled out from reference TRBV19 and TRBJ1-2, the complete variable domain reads DGGITQSPKYLFRKEGQNVTLSCEQNLNHDAMYWYRQDPGQGLRLIYYSQIVNDFQKGDIAEGYSVSREKKESFPLTVTSAQKNPTAFYLCASGGYGYTFGSGTRLTVV.

The CDR3 loop reads CASRTSGTYEQYF. In DNA, the CDR3 is TGTGCCAGCAGGACTAGCGGTACCTACGAGCAGTACTTC. V usage is TRBV6-5 and J usage is TRBJ2-7, with 9 positions matching TRBD2. The length of the CDR3 is 13 residues. From germline, CDR1 is MNHEY and CDR2 SVGAGI. V was clipped by 6 bases and J by 2 bases; unmatched bases: 2.

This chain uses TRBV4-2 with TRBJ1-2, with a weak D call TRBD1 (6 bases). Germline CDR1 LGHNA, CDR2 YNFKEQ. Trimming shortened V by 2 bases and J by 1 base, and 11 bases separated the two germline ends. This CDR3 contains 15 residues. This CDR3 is CASSQRDTDNYGYTF. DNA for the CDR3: TGTGCCAGCAGCCAACGGGACACAGATAACTATGGCTACACCTTC.

For the CDR3, the DNA is TGTGCCAGCAGTGCACTAGCGGGGGTGGAGACCCAGTACTTC. As protein: CASSALAGVETQYF. This chain joins TRBV2 and TRBJ2-5; 11 bases line up with TRBD2. This CDR3 spans 14 amino acids. V was pared by 4 bases and J by 5 bases, with 3 bases of the junction left unmatched. Germline CDR1 reads SNHLY; CDR2 reads FYNNEI.

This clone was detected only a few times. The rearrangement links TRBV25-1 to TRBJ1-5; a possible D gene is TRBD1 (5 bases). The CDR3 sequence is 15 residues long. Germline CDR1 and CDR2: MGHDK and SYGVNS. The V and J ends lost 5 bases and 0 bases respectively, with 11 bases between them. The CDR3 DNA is TGTGCCAGCAGTCAAACAGGAGTTAGCAATCAGCCCCAGCATTTT. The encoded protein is CASSQTGVSNQPQHF. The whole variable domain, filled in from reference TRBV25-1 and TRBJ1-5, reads EADIYQTPRYLVIGTGKKITLECSQTMGHDKMYWYQQDPGMELHLIHYSYGVNSTEKGDLSSESTVSRIRTEHFPLTLESARPSHTSQYLCASSQTGVSNQPQHFGDGTRLSIL.

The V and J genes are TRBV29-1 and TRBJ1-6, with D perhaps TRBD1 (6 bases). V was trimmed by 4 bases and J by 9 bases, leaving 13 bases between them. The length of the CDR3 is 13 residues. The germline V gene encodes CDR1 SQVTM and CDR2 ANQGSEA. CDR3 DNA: TGCAGCGTTGCGGACAGCTGGAGTTCACCCCTCCACTTT. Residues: CSVADSWSSPLHF.

CDR3 loop: CASSLGQQRVGELFF. CDR3 sequence (DNA): TGCGCCAGCAGCCTGGGCCAGCAGAGGGTCGGGGAGCTGTTTTTT. The genes are TRBV5-1 and TRBJ2-2; D is perhaps TRBD2 (5 bases). In germline, CDR1 is SGHRS, CDR2 YFSETQ. The length of the CDR3 is 15 residues. V was clipped by 4 bases and J by 7 bases, with 17 bases between them.

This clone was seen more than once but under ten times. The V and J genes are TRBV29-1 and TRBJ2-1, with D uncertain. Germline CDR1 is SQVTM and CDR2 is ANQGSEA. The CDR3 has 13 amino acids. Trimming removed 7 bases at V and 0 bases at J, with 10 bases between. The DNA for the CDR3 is TGCAGCGGGTCATCCAGCTCCTACAATGAGCAGTTCTTC. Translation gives CSGSSSSYNEQFF.

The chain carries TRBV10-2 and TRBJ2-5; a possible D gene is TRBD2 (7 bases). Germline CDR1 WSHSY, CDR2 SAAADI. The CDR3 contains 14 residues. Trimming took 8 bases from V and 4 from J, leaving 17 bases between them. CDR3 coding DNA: TGCGCCAGCTGGAGACGGGGGGCCCCAGAGACCCAGTACTTC. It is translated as CASWRRGAPETQYF.

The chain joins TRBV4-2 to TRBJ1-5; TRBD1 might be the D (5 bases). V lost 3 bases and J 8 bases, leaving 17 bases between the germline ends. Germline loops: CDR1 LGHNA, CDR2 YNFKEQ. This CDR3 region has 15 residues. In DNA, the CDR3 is TGTGCCAGCAGCCAGGGGGACCTCGCCTCGGAGCCCCAGCATTTT. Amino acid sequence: CASSQGDLASEPQHF.

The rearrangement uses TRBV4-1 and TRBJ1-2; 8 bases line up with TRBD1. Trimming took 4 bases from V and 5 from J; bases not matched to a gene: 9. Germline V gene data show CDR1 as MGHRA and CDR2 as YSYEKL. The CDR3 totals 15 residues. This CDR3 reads CASSPTDRVLYGYTF. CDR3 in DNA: TGCGCCAGCAGCCCAACGGACAGGGTCTTATATGGCTACACCTTC.

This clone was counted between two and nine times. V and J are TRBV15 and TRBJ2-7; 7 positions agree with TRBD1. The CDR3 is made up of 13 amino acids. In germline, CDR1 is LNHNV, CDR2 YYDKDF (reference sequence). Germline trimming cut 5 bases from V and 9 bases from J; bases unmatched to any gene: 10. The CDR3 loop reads CATSSGTEKSQYF. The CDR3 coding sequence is TGTGCCACCAGCTCCGGGACAGAGAAATCGCAGTACTTC. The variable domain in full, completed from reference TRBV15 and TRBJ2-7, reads DAMVIQNPRYQVTQFGKPVTLSCSQTLNHNVMYWYQQKSSQAPKLLFHYYDKDFNNEADTPDNFQSRRPNTSFCFLDIRSPGLGDTAMYLCATSSGTEKSQYFGPGTRLTVT.